This T cell receptor (beta chain) was sequenced for a study of a mutant IDH1 vaccine in newly diagnosed glioma. Study in general: Either 4-6 weeks after radiotherapy alone or alongside temozolomide, vaccination was begun. Earlier therapy was either radiotherapy, temozolomide, or both, and most got both. At week 47 came visit V13, while visit V12 had come at week 35.

Libraries were prepared by immunoSEQ multiplex PCR; TCRdb keeps only in-frame clonotypes and omits some of them. The sample contains 45,000 to 55,000 clones, about 79% of which appear only once. This CDR3 is built from 13 residues. J was trimmed by 3 bases and V by 6 bases; bases with no gene match: 2. Germline V gene sequence: CDR1 MNHEY, CDR2 SVGAGI. Time point meaning: week 35, safety follow-up. In the vaccine, a single dose held 300 ug of the mutant IDH1 20-mer peptide, along with topical imiquimod. Scheduled for weeks 1, 3, 5, 7, 11, 15, 19 and 23, eight vaccinations were given to patients. Of note for this clone: As yet, its antigen is unknown.

V is TRBV6-5 and J is TRBJ1-5, with 7 bases matching TRBD1. The source of this sequence is a man aged 35-49 years with glioma. The material sequenced was PBMCs, taken from a glioma patient whose treatment included an IDH1 peptide vaccine. CDR3 amino acids: CASRGTDNQPQHF. The CDR3 nucleotides are TGTGCCAGCAGGGGGACAGACAATCAGCCCCAGCATTTT.